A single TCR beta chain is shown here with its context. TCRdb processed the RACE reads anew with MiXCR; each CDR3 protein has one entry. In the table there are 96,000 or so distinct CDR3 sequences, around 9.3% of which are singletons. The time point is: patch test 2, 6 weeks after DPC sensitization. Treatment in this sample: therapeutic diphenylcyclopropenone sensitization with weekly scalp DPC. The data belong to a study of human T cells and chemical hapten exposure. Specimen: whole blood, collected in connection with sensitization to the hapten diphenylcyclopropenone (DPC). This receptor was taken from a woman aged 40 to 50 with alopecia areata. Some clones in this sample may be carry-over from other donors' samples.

The CDR3: CASEGTSCSYNEQFF. DNA of the CDR3: TGTGCCAGCGAGGGGACTAGCTGTTCCTACAATGAGCAGTTCTTC. The chain links TRBV18 to TRBJ2-1; 9 positions agree with TRBD2. Germline V CDR1 and CDR2: KGHSH, LQKENI. The J segment lost 1 base and the V segment lost 8 bases, leaving 6 bases of the junction unmatched. The CDR3 is 15 residues long.